The rows below give T cell receptor beta chains drawn from one sample of a study of shared clonotypes between healthy human individuals. Libraries were prepared by immunoSEQ multiplex PCR; TCRdb keeps only in-frame clonotypes and omits some of them. The sample includes 190,000 or so clones, approximately 61% of them seen just once. Sequencing used memory CD4+ T cells sorted from blood. Receptor source: a man aged 30-40 years in good health. Both conserved end residues are part of each CDR3. The D gene is left open where the match is weak. Not every row has a clone size; where given, it reads once, few, many or a size class.

few | TRBJ1-1 | TRBD1 | TRBV7-2 | CASSRLDRGTEAFF | TGTGCCAGCAGCCGCCTCGACAGGGGGACTGAAGCTTTCTTT
- | TRBJ2-1 | TRBD2 | TRBV4-1 | CASSSRTSGGSYNEQFF | TGCGCCAGCAGCTCCAGGACTAGCGGGGGTTCCTACAATGAGCAGTTCTTC
- | TRBJ2-2 | TRBD1 | TRBV5-6 | CASSLVGRGLIGELFF | TGTGCCAGCAGCTTGGTAGGCAGGGGGCTGATCGGGGAGCTGTTTTTT
- | TRBJ2-1 | TRBD1 | TRBV5-6 | CASSSDGTGYNEQFF | TGTGCCAGCAGCTCAGACGGGACAGGGTACAATGAGCAGTTCTTC
- | TRBJ2-5 | TRBD2 | TRBV19 | CASSIGSAGAGETQYF | TGTGCCAGTAGTATAGGCTCCGCGGGAGCGGGGGAGACCCAGTACTTC
few | TRBJ1-2 | - | TRBV4-3 | CASSRVDGGGYTF | TGCGCCAGCAGCCGGGTGGATGGAGGGGGCTACACCTTC
- | TRBJ2-3 | - | TRBV30 | CAWSVGGMTDTQYF | TGTGCCTGGAGTGTAGGGGGAATGACAGATACGCAGTATTTT
few | TRBJ2-7 | - | TRBV20-1 | CSADRGYEQYF | TGCAGTGCTGACCGGGGTTACGAGCAGTACTTC
once | TRBJ2-3 | TRBD2 | TRBV11-2 | CASSLYQGLAGTDTQYF | TGTGCCAGCAGCTTATACCAAGGGCTAGCGGGCACAGATACGCAGTATTTT
- | TRBJ2-7 | TRBD2 | TRBV6-1 | CASSVELAGTTYEQYF | TGTGCCAGCAGTGTAGAACTAGCGGGGACTACCTACGAGCAGTACTTC
- | TRBJ2-7 | - | TRBV18 | CASSKTDPFSYEQYF | TGTGCCAGCTCGAAAACAGATCCCTTCTCCTACGAGCAGTACTTC
many | TRBJ2-7 | - | TRBV2 | CASRTGPNYEQYF | TGTGCCAGCAGAACCGGGCCAAACTACGAGCAGTACTTC
once | TRBJ2-3 | TRBD2 | TRBV9 | CASSLGLAASTDTQYF | TGTGCCAGCAGCCTGGGACTAGCGGCTAGCACAGATACGCAGTATTTT
- | TRBJ1-3 | TRBD1 | TRBV5-8 | CASSWTGRTGNTIYF | TGTGCCAGCAGCTGGACAGGGAGGACTGGAAACACCATATATTTT
- | TRBJ1-4 | - | TRBV5-1 | CASNRGFGDEKLFF | TGCGCCAGCAACCGGGGATTCGGGGATGAAAAACTGTTTTTT
- | TRBJ2-1 | TRBD2 | TRBV10-1 | CATQRGGSYNEQFF | TGCGCCACCCAGCGGGGGGGCTCCTACAATGAGCAGTTCTTC
- | TRBJ2-1 | - | TRBV4-2 | CASSRGGLEGGAKEQFF | TGTGCCAGCAGCCGGGGAGGTCTGGAAGGAGGGGCCAAAGAGCAGTTCTTC
- | TRBJ2-7 | - | TRBV18 | CASSGPLGGSYEQYF | TGTGCCAGCTCCGGACCTCTGGGCGGCTCCTACGAGCAGTACTTC
- | TRBJ1-1 | - | TRBV7-2 | CVSSLRAQGDAFF | TGTGTCAGCAGCTTAAGGGCCCAGGGTGACGCTTTCTTT
- | TRBJ1-1 | - | TRBV20-1 | CRPTMNTEAFF | TGCAGACCTACCATGAACACTGAAGCTTTCTTT
- | TRBJ2-1 | - | TRBV16 | CASSQSSSTNEQFF | TGTGCCAGCAGCCAATCTAGCTCCACCAATGAGCAGTTCTTC
- | TRBJ1-5 | - | TRBV19 | CASKVHREAEPQHF | TGTGCCAGTAAAGTTCACCGGGAGGCTGAGCCCCAGCATTTT
- | TRBJ2-2 | - | TRBV15 | CATSSTTRGANTGELFF | TGTGCCACCAGCAGTACCACTCGCGGAGCGAACACCGGGGAGCTGTTTTTT
- | TRBJ2-5 | - | TRBV11-2 | CASSLGSPGYF | TGTGCCAGCAGCTTGGGTAGTCCTGGGTACTTC
few | TRBJ2-1 | - | TRBV5-1 | CASSLEPYSYNEQFF | TGCGCCAGCAGCTTGGAGCCGTACTCCTACAATGAGCAGTTCTTC
few | TRBJ2-7 | - | TRBV7-8 | CASSHRQTYEQYF | TGTGCCAGCAGCCATAGACAGACCTACGAGCAGTACTTC
few | TRBJ2-1 | TRBD1 | TRBV19 | CASSLRDRDYNEQFF | TGTGCCAGTAGCCTAAGGGACAGGGACTACAATGAGCAGTTCTTC
once | TRBJ1-5 | TRBD1 | TRBV19 | CASSQQGGQPQHF | TGTGCCAGTAGTCAACAGGGGGGCCAGCCCCAGCATTTT
- | TRBJ1-2 | TRBD1 | TRBV25-1 | CASSEWGDRGGGYTF | TGTGCCAGCAGTGAATGGGGCGACAGGGGCGGTGGCTACACCTTC
- | TRBJ1-1 | - | TRBV6-4 | CASSQGRGTEAFF | TGTGCCAGCAGTCAGGGTCGGGGCACTGAAGCTTTCTTT
once | TRBJ2-1 | TRBD2 | TRBV7-3 | CASSARRGSGDNEQFF | TGTGCCAGCAGCGCCCGACGTGGCAGCGGGGACAATGAGCAGTTCTTC
- | TRBJ1-5 | - | TRBV21-1 | CASVMSSNQPQHF | TGTGCCAGCGTTATGTCAAGCAATCAGCCCCAGCATTTT
- | TRBJ2-3 | TRBD1 | TRBV11-3 | CASSLGQGDADTQYF | TGTGCCAGCAGCTTGGGACAGGGGGACGCAGATACGCAGTATTTT
few | TRBJ2-1 | - | TRBV11-3 | CASSPRTASYNEQFF | TGTGCCAGCAGCCCGAGGACGGCCTCCTACAATGAGCAGTTCTTC
few | TRBJ1-2 | - | TRBV6-1 | CASVGGRNYGYTF | TGTGCCAGCGTCGGGGGCAGGAACTATGGCTACACCTTC
few | TRBJ2-1 | - | TRBV5-1 | CASSLDTGLNEQFF | TGCGCCAGCAGCTTGGATACAGGGCTGAATGAGCAGTTCTTC
- | TRBJ2-1 | TRBD2 | TRBV19 | CASSPYPFDGDPRLAGGPFF | TGTGCCAGTAGTCCGTACCCCTTCGACGGGGATCCTAGACTAGCGGGAGGGCCGTTCTTC
few | TRBJ2-1 | TRBD1 | TRBV30 | CAWTPGTGDEQFF | TGTGCCTGGACCCCCGGGACAGGGGATGAGCAGTTCTTC
- | TRBJ2-7 | TRBD2 | TRBV7-2 | CASSLGLAGGLYEQYF | TGTGCCAGCAGCTTAGGACTAGCGGGAGGGCTTTACGAGCAGTACTTC
- | TRBJ2-7 | - | TRBV10-2 | CASSGITYEQYF | TGCGCCAGCAGCGGGATAACCTACGAGCAGTACTTC
- | TRBJ1-5 | TRBD1 | TRBV10-2 | CASRPLPKGTGDNQPQHF | TGCGCCAGCAGGCCCCTCCCGAAGGGGACAGGGGACAATCAGCCCCAGCATTTT
- | TRBJ2-7 | - | TRBV9 | CASSGEMQGREQYF | TGTGCCAGCAGCGGGGAAATGCAGGGGCGCGAGCAGTACTTC
- | TRBJ2-3 | - | TRBV28 | CASSRMKSAGRRSDTQYF | TGTGCCAGCAGTAGAATGAAGAGCGCGGGGAGGCGCTCCGATACGCAGTATTTT
- | TRBJ2-2 | - | TRBV5-6 | CASTRGWGANTGELFF | TGTGCCAGCACCCGTGGGTGGGGCGCGAACACCGGGGAGCTGTTTTTT
few | TRBJ1-5 | - | TRBV7-9 | CASSLASNQPQHF | TGTGCCAGCAGCTTAGCTAGCAATCAGCCCCAGCATTTT
- | TRBJ2-2 | - | TRBV7-6 | CASSLKILDTGELFF | TGTGCCAGCAGCTTAAAAATTCTGGACACCGGGGAGCTGTTTTTT
- | TRBJ2-2 | TRBD1 | TRBV7-8 | CASSRDRVNTGELFF | TGTGCCAGCAGCCGGGACAGGGTAAACACCGGGGAGCTGTTTTTT
many | TRBJ2-5 | TRBD2 | TRBV5-1 | CASSVGLAGNIQETQYF | TGCGCCAGCAGCGTGGGACTAGCGGGGAACATACAAGAGACCCAGTACTTC
- | TRBJ2-7 | TRBD2 | TRBV5-1 | CASSYLAEYEQYF | TGCGCCAGCAGCTATCTAGCGGAGTACGAGCAGTACTTC
many | TRBJ2-7 | - | TRBV7-2 | CASSLVAGPPYEQYF | TGTGCCAGCAGCTTAGTGGCGGGGCCACCCTACGAGCAGTACTTC
- | TRBJ2-2 | - | TRBV5-1 | CASSLSPGPGGELFF | TGCGCCAGCAGCTTGTCACCCGGACCTGGCGGGGAGCTGTTTTTT
- | TRBJ2-3 | - | TRBV5-1 | CASSLLAVGTDTQYF | TGCGCCAGCAGCCTTCTAGCCGTTGGCACAGATACGCAGTATTTT
- | TRBJ1-5 | - | TRBV25-1 | CASSDPRGPQHF | TGTGCCAGCAGTGACCCCAGAGGGCCCCAGCATTTT
- | TRBJ1-1 | - | TRBV4-2 | CASSPPGGNTEAFF | TGTGCCAGCAGCCCACCCGGGGGCAACACTGAAGCTTTCTTT